This TCR beta chain is drawn from a study of blood T cell repertoires in COVID-19. Study overall: Acute and convalescent COVID-19 samples came from the United States, Italy and Spain. Sources were T cells, B-cell-depleted T cells, or PBMCs; the material itself was cDNA or gDNA.

Per the original methods: By means of reference gene primer amplification, nucleated cell counts were estimated. Method: immunoSEQ multiplex PCR; TCRdb's copy keeps in-frame clones and lacks some. V and J calls and clone size are given by that table; D and trimming were obtained from the DNA. The data show roughly 180,000 clones, roughly 90% seen once. This CDR3 spans 14 amino acids. Germline loops: CDR1 SGHDN, CDR2 FVKESK. The junction had 2 bases not matched to a gene; V was cut back by 1 base and J by 4 bases. The chain has TRBV14 and TRBJ1-2; 8 bases are a match to TRBD1. Specimen: peripheral blood. The receptor's source is a man aged 65 to 79 with active or convalescent COVID-19. The DNA for the CDR3 is TGTGCCAGCAGCCAAGCAGGGGGCGGCTATGGCTACACCTTC. Its protein product is CASSQAGGGYGYTF. Variable domain in full (rest from reference TRBV14 and TRBJ1-2): EAGVTQFPSHSVIEKGQTVTLRCDPISGHDNLYWYRRVMGKEIKFLLHFVKESKQDESGMPNNRFLAERTGGTYSTLKVQPAELEDSGVYFCASSQAGGGYGYTFGSGTRLTVV.